The clone carrying this TCR beta chain was seen at least ten times. The data are from a study of low-dose radiotherapy and immunotherapy resistance in tumors. On the study more broadly: Every six weeks patients received intravenous ipilimumab 1 mg/kg, and every two weeks they received intravenous nivolumab 240 mg.

Alpha and beta chains were covered, as first-strand cDNA relied on TRAV- and TRBV-specific primers. The authors amplified TCRs for about 18 PCR cycles with a constant-region primer and a V-primer adapter. Each CDR3 protein gets one entry after TCRdb re-called the reads with MiXCR. The data show 65,000 to 95,000 distinct CDR3 sequences, with approximately 20% seen just once and 5% to 7% held by the top ten. The CDR3 spans 18 residues. With 5 bases removed from V and 0 bases from J, the gap between germline ends came to 20 bases. Germline V lookup: CDR1 SGHTA, CDR2 FQGNSA. Time point: before trial treatment.

The input for sequencing was PBMCs, taken before treatment. V and J are TRBV7-2 and TRBJ1-3; no reliable D call. The sequence derives from a male donor with prostate cancer. CDR3 DNA sequence: TGTGCCAGCAGCCCCACCGGAGAGCCCCCAATCTCTGGAAACACCATATATTTT. Translating gives CASSPTGEPPISGNTIYF.